The 14 T cell receptor beta chains given below trace back to one sample, sequenced in a study of OX40 agonist ivuxolimab in advanced cancers. Clones were read by immunoSEQ multiplex PCR, and TCRdb kept only the in-frame ones, dropping some. Of tens of thousands of clones listed, roughly 90% were seen once; the top ten hold roughly 12%. The sample here was CD4+ or CD8+ T cells sorted from blood, taken in a trial of the OX40 agonist ivuxolimab. Receptors were obtained from an adult with an advanced solid tumor such as melanoma, head and neck, liver or kidney cancer.

The rearrangement uses TRBV6-5 and TRBJ2-3; D may be TRBD2 (5 bases). This CDR3 has 13 residues. The germline CDR1 and CDR2 sequences are MNHEY and SVGAGI. Trimming stripped 6 bases from V and 3 bases from J, with 10 bases between. CDR3 amino acids: CASRWTDTDTQYF. CDR3 DNA sequence: TGTGCCAGCAGGTGGACTGATACAGATACGCAGTATTTT.

This clone has only a few counts. The V gene is TRBV2, the J gene TRBJ1-5; 8 bases are shared with TRBD1. The trim removed 6 bases at V and 5 bases at J, leaving 9 bases unmatched. Germline assignment: CDR1 SNHLY and CDR2 FYNNEI. This CDR3 region has 15 residues. CDR3 DNA sequence: TGTGCCAGCAGCAATCAGGACAGGGTAGATCAGCCCCAGCATTTT. This encodes CASSNQDRVDQPQHF.

This clone has only one observation. The chain employs TRBV7-2 and TRBJ2-3; 10 nucleotides agree with TRBD2. Germline values: CDR1 SGHTA, CDR2 FQGNSA. The CDR3 loop spans 17 amino acids. V trimming: 1 base; J trimming: 4 bases; junction bases outside the gene matches: 8. The CDR3 DNA reads TGTGCCAGCAGCTTAGGTTCGGCTAGCGGGAGCCCAGATACGCAGTATTTT. Encoded protein: CASSLGSASGSPDTQYF.

The chain links TRBV7-6 to TRBJ2-7, with TRBD1 matching over 10 bases. There are 16 residues in the CDR3. V shed 1 base, J shed 4 bases, and the junction held 7 bases outside the gene matches. In germline, CDR1 is SGHVS, CDR2 FNYEAQ. Here the CDR3 reads CASSLGEGQGKYEQYF. The CDR3, as DNA: TGTGCCAGCAGCTTAGGGGAGGGACAGGGGAAATACGAGCAGTACTTC. The full variable domain, rest sourced from reference TRBV7-6 and TRBJ2-7, is GAGVSQSPRYKVTKRGQDVALRCDPISGHVSLYWYRQALGQGPEFLTYFNYEAQQDKSGLPNDRFSAERPEGSISTLTIQRTEQRDSAMYRCASSLGEGQGKYEQYFGPGTRLTVT.

The chain has TRBV6-5 and TRBJ1-4; 9 positions agree with TRBD1. V dropped 5 bases and J dropped 15; count of bases not matched to a gene: 4. This CDR3 region has 11 residues. The germline V gene has CDR1 MNHEY and CDR2 SVGAGI. The CDR3 DNA reads as TGTGCCAGCAGTACCGGGACAGGGATGTTTTTT. The encoded protein is CASSTGTGMFF.

This rearrangement joins TRBV28 to TRBJ2-3, with a possible D match to TRBD2 (6 bases). V was pared by 3 bases and J by 4 bases, with 14 bases between. The CDR3 runs to 15 residues. Germline V gene lookup returns CDR1 MDHEN and CDR2 SYDVKM. CDR3 DNA: TGTGCCAGCAGTTTGGGGGAGGTGGGCCCAGATACGCAGTATTTT. Translated: CASSLGEVGPDTQYF.

This clone was detected a few times. The V gene is TRBV7-9, the J gene TRBJ1-2; the D gene is possibly TRBD1 (5 bases). Germline values: CDR1 SEHNR, CDR2 FQNEAQ (reference sequence). The CDR3 extends over 18 amino acids. Deletions cut 5 bases from V and 0 bases from J, with 22 bases between. CDR3 coding DNA: TGTGCCAGCAGCCTTATAAATTACCGGGACGGAGCTAACTATGGCTACACCTTC. This codes for CASSLINYRDGANYGYTF.

V gene TRBV7-2 combines with J gene TRBJ2-1; D may be TRBD1 (5 bases). This CDR3 is 13 amino acids long. CDR1 is SGHTA and CDR2 is FQGNSA in the germline V gene. V was pared by 5 bases and J by 6 bases, with 11 bases between. Here the CDR3 DNA reads TGTGCCAGCAGCATTGGACACCCCAATGAGCAGTTCTTC. Protein sequence: CASSIGHPNEQFF. Combining the CDR3 with reference TRBV7-2 and TRBJ2-1 gives the whole variable domain GAGVSQSPSNKVTEKGKDVELRCDPISGHTALYWYRQSLGQGLEFLIYFQGNSAPDKSGLPSDRFSAERTGGSVSTLTIQRTQQEDSAVYLCASSIGHPNEQFFGPGTRLTVL.

Only a few counts were recorded for this clone. The chain recombines TRBV7-9 with TRBJ1-4; D is ambiguous. The CDR3 extends over 15 amino acids. Per germline, CDR1 SEHNR and CDR2 FQNEAQ (reference sequence). With 2 bases removed from V and 7 bases from J, the gap between germline ends came to 14 bases. The CDR3 spells CASSLSQAVSEKLFF. Here the CDR3 DNA reads TGTGCCAGCAGCTTAAGCCAGGCAGTAAGTGAAAAACTGTTTTTT.

The rearrangement uses TRBV6-5 and TRBJ2-5, with 9 bases lining up with TRBD2. The germline CDR1 and CDR2 sequences are MNHEY and SVGAGI. J was trimmed by 2 bases and V by 4 bases; bases with no gene match: 5. The CDR3 runs to 15 residues. The CDR3 nucleotides read TGTGCCAGCAGTTCAGCGGGGGGTATTCAAGAGACCCAGTACTTC. Translation: CASSSAGGIQETQYF.

J is TRBJ2-2 and V is TRBV25-1; TRBD1 might be the D (5 bases). In germline, CDR1 is MGHDK, CDR2 SYGVNS. The CDR3 spans 15 residues. Trimming pared 8 bases from V and 2 bases from J, leaving 15 bases between. This CDR3 is CASQVLGDNTGELFF. DNA of the CDR3: TGTGCCAGCCAAGTTTTAGGGGATAACACCGGGGAGCTGTTTTTT.

This clone appeared once. The chain is built from TRBV4-3 and TRBJ2-1; D remains unclear. The CDR3 runs 15 residues. The germline gives CDR1 LGHNA, CDR2 YSLEER. V gave up 0 bases and J gave up 6 bases, with 12 bases separating them. In nucleotides, the CDR3 is TGCGCCAGCAGCCAAGAGGAACGGACCCTCAATGAGCAGTTCTTC. Translated: CASSQEERTLNEQFF.

This sequence joins TRBV7-2 and TRBJ2-2; D not certain. The CDR3 is 12 residues long. Germline CDR1 SGHTA, CDR2 FQGNSA. Trimming pared 8 bases from V and 2 bases from J, leaving 6 bases between. The CDR3 DNA reads as TGTGCCAGCTCTCATAACACCGGGGAGCTGTTTTTT. It translates to CASSHNTGELFF. Full variable domain (outside the CDR3, taken from reference TRBV7-2 and TRBJ2-2): GAGVSQSPSNKVTEKGKDVELRCDPISGHTALYWYRQSLGQGLEFLIYFQGNSAPDKSGLPSDRFSAERTGGSVSTLTIQRTQQEDSAVYLCASSHNTGELFFGEGSRLTVL.

This chain joins TRBV13 and TRBJ1-2; no firm D call. Deletions cut 4 bases from V and 4 bases from J, with 13 bases between. The CDR3 consists of 14 residues. The germline CDR1 and CDR2 sequences are PRHDT and FYEKMQ (reference sequence). Written as DNA, the CDR3 is TGTGCCAGCAGCTCGAAAGGGAGAGGCTATGGCTACACCTTC. Translating gives CASSSKGRGYGYTF.